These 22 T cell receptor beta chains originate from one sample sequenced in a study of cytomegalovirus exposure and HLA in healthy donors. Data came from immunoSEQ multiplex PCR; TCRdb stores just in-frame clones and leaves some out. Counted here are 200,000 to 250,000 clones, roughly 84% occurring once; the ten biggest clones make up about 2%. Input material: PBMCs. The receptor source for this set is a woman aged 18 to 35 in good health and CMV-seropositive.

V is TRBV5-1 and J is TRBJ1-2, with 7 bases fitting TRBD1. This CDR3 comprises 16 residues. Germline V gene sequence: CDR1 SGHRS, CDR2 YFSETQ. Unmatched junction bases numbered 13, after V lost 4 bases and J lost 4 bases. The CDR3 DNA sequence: TGCGCCAGCAGCATGGACAGGTCTGTTATCCCCTATGGCTACACCTTC. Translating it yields CASSMDRSVIPYGYTF.

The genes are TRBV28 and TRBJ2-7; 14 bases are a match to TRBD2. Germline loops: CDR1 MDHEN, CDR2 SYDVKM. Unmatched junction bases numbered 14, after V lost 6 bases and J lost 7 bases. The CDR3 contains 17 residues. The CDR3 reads CASSHPLGLAGGREQYF. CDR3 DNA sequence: TGTGCCAGCAGCCACCCGCTAGGACTAGCGGGAGGTAGGGAGCAGTACTTC.

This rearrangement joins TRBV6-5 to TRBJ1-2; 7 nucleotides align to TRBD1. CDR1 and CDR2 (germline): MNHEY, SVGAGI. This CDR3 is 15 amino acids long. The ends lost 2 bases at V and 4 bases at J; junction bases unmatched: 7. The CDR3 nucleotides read TGTGCCAGCAGTTACGAGGCGCAGGGGGTCTATGGCTACACCTTC. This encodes CASSYEAQGVYGYTF.

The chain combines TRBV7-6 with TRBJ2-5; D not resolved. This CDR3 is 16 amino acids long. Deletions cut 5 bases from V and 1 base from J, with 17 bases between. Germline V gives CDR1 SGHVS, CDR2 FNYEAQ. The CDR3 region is CASSPFYDTGQETQYF. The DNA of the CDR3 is TGTGCCAGCAGCCCCTTCTATGACACTGGCCAAGAGACCCAGTACTTC.

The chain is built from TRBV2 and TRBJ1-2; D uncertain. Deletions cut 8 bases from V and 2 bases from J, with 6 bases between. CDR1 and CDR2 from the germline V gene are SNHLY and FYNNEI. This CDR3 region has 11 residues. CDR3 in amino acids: CASARNYGYTF. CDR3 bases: TGTGCCAGCGCCAGGAACTATGGCTACACCTTC. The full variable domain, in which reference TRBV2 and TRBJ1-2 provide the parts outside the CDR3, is EPEVTQTPSHQVTQMGQEVILRCVPISNHLYFYWYRQILGQKVEFLVSFYNNEISEKSEIFDDQFSVERPDGSNFTLKIRSTKLEDSAMYFCASARNYGYTFGSGTRLTVV.

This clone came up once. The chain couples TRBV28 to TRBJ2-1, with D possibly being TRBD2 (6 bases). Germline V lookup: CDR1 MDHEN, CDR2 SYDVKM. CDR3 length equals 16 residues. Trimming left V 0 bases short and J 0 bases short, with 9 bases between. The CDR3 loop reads CASSLWVTSSYNEQFF. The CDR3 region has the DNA TGTGCCAGCAGTTTATGGGTGACTAGCTCCTACAATGAGCAGTTCTTC.

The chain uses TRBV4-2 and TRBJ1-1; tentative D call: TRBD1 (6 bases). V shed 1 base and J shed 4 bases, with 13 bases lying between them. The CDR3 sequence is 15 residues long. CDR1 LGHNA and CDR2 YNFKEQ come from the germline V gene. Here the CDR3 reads CASSQVQGSGTEAFF. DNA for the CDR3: TGTGCCAGCAGCCAAGTACAGGGTTCGGGCACTGAAGCTTTCTTT.

This CDR3 is CASSDDTYSNQPQHF. For the CDR3, the DNA is TGTGCCAGCAGTGACGACACGTATAGCAATCAGCCCCAGCATTTT. This rearrangement joins TRBV2 to TRBJ1-5; D gene ambiguous. CDR3 length: 15 amino acids. Per the germline V gene, CDR1 is SNHLY and CDR2 is FYNNEI. Trimming took off 3 bases at V and 0 bases at J, with 9 bases between the two ends.

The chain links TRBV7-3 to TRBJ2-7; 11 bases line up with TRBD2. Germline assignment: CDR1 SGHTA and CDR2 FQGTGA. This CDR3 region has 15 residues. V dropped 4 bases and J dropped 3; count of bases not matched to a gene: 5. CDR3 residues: CASSYAGTSGYEQYF. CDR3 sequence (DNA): TGTGCCAGCAGCTACGCCGGGACTAGCGGCTACGAGCAGTACTTC.

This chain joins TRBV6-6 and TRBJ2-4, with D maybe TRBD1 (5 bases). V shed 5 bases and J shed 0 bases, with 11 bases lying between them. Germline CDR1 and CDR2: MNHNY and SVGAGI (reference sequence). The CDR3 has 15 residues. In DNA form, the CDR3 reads TGTGCCAGCAGTCTGACAGTTCTAGCCAAAAACATTCAGTACTTC. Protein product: CASSLTVLAKNIQYF.

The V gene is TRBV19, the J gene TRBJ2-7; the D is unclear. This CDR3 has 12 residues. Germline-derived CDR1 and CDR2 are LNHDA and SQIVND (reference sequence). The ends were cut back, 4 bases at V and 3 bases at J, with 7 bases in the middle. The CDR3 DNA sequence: TGTGCCAGTAGTACAGGTAGCTACGAGCAGTACTTC. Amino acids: CASSTGSYEQYF. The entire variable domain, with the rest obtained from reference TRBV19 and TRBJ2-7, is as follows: DGGITQSPKYLFRKEGQNVTLSCEQNLNHDAMYWYRQDPGQGLRLIYYSQIVNDFQKGDIAEGYSVSREKKESFPLTVTSAQKNPTAFYLCASSTGSYEQYFGPGTRLTVT.

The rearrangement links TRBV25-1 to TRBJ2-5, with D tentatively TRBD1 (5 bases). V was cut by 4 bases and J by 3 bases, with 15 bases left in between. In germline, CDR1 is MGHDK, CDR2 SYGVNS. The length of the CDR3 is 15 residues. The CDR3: CASSVLGPGKETQYF. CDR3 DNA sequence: TGTGCCAGCAGTGTCCTCGGACCAGGGAAAGAGACCCAGTACTTC.

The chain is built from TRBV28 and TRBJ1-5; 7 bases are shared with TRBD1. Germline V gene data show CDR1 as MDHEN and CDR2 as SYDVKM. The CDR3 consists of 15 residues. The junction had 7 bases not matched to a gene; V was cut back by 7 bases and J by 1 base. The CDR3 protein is CASTWTGESNQPQHF. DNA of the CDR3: TGTGCCAGCACCTGGACAGGAGAAAGCAATCAGCCCCAGCATTTT.

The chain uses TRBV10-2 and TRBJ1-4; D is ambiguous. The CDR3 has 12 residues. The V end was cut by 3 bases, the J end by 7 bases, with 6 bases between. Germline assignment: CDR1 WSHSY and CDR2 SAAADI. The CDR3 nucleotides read TGCGCCAGCAGTGACACAAGTGAAAAACTGTTTTTT. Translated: CASSDTSEKLFF.

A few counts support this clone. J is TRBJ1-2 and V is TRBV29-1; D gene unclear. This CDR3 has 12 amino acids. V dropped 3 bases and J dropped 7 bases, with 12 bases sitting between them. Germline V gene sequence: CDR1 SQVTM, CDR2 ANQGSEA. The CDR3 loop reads CSVDAVEPGYTF. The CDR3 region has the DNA TGCAGCGTTGATGCCGTCGAGCCTGGCTACACCTTC.

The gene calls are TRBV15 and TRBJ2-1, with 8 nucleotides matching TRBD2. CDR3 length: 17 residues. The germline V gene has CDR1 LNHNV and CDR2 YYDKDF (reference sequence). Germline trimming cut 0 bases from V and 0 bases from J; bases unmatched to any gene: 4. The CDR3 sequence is CATSREGAGDSYNEQFF. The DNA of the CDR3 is TGTGCCACCAGCAGAGAGGGAGCGGGAGACTCCTACAATGAGCAGTTCTTC.

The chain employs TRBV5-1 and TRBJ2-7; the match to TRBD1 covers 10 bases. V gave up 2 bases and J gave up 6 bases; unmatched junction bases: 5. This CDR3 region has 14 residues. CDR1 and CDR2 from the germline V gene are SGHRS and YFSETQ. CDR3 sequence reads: CASSFWDRGGEQYF. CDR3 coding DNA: TGCGCCAGCAGCTTTTGGGACAGGGGAGGCGAGCAGTACTTC.

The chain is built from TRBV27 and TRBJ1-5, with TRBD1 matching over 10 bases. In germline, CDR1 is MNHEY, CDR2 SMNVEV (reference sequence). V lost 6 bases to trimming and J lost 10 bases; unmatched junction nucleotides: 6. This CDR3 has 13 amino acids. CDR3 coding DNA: TGTGCCAGCAGCCCGGGACAGGGGCAACCCCAGCATTTT. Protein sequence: CASSPGQGQPQHF.

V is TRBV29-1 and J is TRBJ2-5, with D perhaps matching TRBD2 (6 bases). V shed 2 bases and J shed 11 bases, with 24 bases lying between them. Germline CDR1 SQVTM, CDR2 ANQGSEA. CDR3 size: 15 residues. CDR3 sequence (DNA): TGCAGCGTTGAAACTAGCTTCCCTCTATGGGAGGTTCAGTACTTC. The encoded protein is CSVETSFPLWEVQYF.

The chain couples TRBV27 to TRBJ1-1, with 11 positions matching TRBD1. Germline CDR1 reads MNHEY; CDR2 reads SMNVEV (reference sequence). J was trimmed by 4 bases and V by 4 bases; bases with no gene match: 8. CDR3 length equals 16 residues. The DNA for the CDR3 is TGTGCCAGCAGTTCATGGACAGGGGGCCTCGGCACTGAAGCTTTCTTT. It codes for CASSSWTGGLGTEAFF.

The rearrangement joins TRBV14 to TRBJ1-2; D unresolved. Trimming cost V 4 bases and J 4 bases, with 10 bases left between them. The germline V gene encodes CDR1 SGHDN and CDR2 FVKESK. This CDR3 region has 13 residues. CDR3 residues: CASSPTGIYGYTF. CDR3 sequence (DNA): TGTGCCAGCAGCCCCACCGGGATCTATGGCTACACCTTC.

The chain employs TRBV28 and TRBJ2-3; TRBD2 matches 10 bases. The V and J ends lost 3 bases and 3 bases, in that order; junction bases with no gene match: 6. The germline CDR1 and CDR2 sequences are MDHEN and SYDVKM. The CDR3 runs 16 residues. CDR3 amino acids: CASSLVLAGRTDTQYF. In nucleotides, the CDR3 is TGTGCCAGCAGTTTGGTACTAGCGGGACGAACAGATACGCAGTATTTT.